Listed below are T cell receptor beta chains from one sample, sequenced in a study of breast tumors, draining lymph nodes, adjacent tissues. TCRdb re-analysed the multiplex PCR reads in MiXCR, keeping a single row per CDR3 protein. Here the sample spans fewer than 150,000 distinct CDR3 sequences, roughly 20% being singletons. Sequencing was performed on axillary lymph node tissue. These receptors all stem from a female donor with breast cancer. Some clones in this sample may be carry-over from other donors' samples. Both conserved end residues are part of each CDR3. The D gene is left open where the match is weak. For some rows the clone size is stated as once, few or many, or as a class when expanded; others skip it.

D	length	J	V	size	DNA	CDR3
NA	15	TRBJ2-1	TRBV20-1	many	TGCAGTGCCGAAGGGGGTGTGAGCTCCTACAATGAGCAGTTCTTC	CSAEGGVSSYNEQFF
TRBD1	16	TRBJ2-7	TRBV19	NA	TGTGCCAGTAGTGCCGGGACAGGGGGCGTCCCCTACGAGCAGTACTTC	CASSAGTGGVPYEQYF
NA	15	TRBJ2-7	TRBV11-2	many	TGTGCCAGCAGCTTCGTCGGATGGGGTTCCGACGAGCAGTACTTC	CASSFVGWGSDEQYF
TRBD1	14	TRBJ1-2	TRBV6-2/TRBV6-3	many	TGTGCCAGCACTGGGACAGGGCAGAACTATGGCTACACCTTC	CASTGTGQNYGYTF
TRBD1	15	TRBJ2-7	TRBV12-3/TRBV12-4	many	TGTGCCAGCAGTTTTGGGGACAGGGTAGGTTACGAGCAGTACTTC	CASSFGDRVGYEQYF
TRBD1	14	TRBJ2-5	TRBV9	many	TGTGCCAGTAACAAGAGGGGGCAGCAAGAGACCCAGTACTTC	CASNKRGQQETQYF
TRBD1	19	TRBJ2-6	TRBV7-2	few	TGTGCCAGCAGCTTAAGCCGACAGGGGGCTGGGTCTGGGGCCAACGTCCTGACTTTC	CASSLSRQGAGSGANVLTF
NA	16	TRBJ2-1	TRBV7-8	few	TGTGCCAGCAGCCTCCAGACGGGACCAAAACACAATGAGCAGTTCTTC	CASSLQTGPKHNEQFF
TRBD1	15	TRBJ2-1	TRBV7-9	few	TGTGCCGGCAGCTTAAGTTCAGGGGGCTGGTATGAGCAGTTCTTC	CAGSLSSGGWYEQFF
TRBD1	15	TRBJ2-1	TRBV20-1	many	TGCAGTGCTTGGACAGGGGCGAGCTCCTACAATGAGCAGTTCTTC	CSAWTGASSYNEQFF
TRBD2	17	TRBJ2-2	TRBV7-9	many	TGTGCCAGCAGCTTATCGGCGATGGGGGGGATTACCGGGGAGCTGTTTTTT	CASSLSAMGGITGELFF
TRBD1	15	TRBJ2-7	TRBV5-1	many	TGCGCCAGCAGCGGCGTAGGGACAGGGGCCTACGAGCAGTACTTC	CASSGVGTGAYEQYF
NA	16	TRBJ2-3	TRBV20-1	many	TGCAGTGCTAGGTTCTGGGGCGTAAAACCCACAGATACGCAGTATTTT	CSARFWGVKPTDTQYF
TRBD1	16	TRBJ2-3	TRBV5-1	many	TGCGCCAGCGAGCAAGGGGGGACAGGGCTCACAGATACGCAGTATTTT	CASEQGGTGLTDTQYF
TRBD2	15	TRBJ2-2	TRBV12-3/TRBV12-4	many	TGTGCCAGCAGTAAGCGGGAGGGCTTTACCGGGGAGCTGTTTTTT	CASSKREGFTGELFF
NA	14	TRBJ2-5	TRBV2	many	TGTGCCAGCAGGCGGGGCGCCTTGGAGGAGACCCAGTACTTC	CASRRGALEETQYF
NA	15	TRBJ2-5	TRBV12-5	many	TGTGCTAGTGGTTTGGTACCGGGGGGCCCCTTGAGCCAGTACTTC	CASGLVPGGPLSQYF
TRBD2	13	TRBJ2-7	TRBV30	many	TGTGCCTGGAGTGGGACTAGCGGAAACGAGCAGTACTTC	CAWSGTSGNEQYF
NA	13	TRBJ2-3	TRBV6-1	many	TGTGCCAGCAGTGCGGGGCGCACAGATACGCAGTATTTT	CASSAGRTDTQYF